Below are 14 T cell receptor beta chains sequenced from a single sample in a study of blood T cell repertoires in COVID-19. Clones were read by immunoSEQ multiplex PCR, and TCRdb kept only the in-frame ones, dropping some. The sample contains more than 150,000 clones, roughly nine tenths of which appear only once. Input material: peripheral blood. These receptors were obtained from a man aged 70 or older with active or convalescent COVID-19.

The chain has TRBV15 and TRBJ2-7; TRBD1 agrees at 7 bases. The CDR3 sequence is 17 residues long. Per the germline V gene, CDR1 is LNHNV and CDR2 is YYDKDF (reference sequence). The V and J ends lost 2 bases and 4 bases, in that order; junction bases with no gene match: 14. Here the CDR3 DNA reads TGTGCCACCAGCAGACATCCAACAGGGGAGATTGGTTACGAGCAGTACTTC. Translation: CATSRHPTGEIGYEQYF.

In DNA form, the CDR3 reads TGTGCCAGCAGTTTCCGGGATCCGGGTGAAAAACTGTTTTTT. Residues: CASSFRDPGEKLFF. J is TRBJ1-4 and V is TRBV28; no reliable D call. Deletions cut 3 bases from V and 7 bases from J, with 12 bases between. Germline V gene sequence: CDR1 MDHEN, CDR2 SYDVKM. CDR3 length: 14 residues. Full variable domain (rest looked up from reference TRBV28 and TRBJ1-4): DVKVTQSSRYLVKRTGEKVFLECVQDMDHENMFWYRQDPGLGLRLIYFSYDVKMKEKGDIPEGYSVSREKKERFSLILESASTNQTSMYLCASSFRDPGEKLFFGSGTQLSVL.

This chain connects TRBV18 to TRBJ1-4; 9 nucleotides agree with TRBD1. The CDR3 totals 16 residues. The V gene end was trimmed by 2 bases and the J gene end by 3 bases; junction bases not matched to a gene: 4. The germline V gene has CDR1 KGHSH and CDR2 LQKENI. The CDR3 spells CASSPGQGRANEKLFF. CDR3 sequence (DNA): TGTGCCAGCTCACCAGGACAGGGGCGTGCTAATGAAAAACTGTTTTTT.

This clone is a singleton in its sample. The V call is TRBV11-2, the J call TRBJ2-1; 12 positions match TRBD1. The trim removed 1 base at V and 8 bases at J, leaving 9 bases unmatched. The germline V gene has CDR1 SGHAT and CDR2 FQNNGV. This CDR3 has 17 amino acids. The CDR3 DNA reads TGTGCCAGCAGCTTAGTTGGGGGACAGGGGGCTGGGGATGAGCAGTTCTTC. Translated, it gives CASSLVGGQGAGDEQFF.

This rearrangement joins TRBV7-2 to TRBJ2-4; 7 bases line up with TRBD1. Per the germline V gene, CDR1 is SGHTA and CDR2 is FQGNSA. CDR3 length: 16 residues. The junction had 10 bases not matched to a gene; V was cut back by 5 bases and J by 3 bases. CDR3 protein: CASSEKTGLVKNIQYF. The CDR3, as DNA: TGTGCCAGCAGCGAAAAGACAGGGTTGGTCAAAAACATTCAGTACTTC. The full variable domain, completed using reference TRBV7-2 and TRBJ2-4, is GAGVSQSPSNKVTEKGKDVELRCDPISGHTALYWYRQSLGQGLEFLIYFQGNSAPDKSGLPSDRFSAERTGGSVSTLTIQRTQQEDSAVYLCASSEKTGLVKNIQYFGAGTRLSVL.

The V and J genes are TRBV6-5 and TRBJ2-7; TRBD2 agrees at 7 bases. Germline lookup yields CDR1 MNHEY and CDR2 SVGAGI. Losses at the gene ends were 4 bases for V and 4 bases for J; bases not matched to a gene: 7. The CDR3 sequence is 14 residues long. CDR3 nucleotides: TGTGCCAGCAGTTTTAAGCGGGGAATTTACGAGCAGTACTTC. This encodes CASSFKRGIYEQYF.

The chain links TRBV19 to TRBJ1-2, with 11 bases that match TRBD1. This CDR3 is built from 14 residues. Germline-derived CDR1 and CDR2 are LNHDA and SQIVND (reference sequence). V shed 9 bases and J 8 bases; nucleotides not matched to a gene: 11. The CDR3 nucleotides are TGTGCCAGCGCGGACAGGGGGCGCGTTCAGGGCTACACCTTC. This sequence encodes CASADRGRVQGYTF.

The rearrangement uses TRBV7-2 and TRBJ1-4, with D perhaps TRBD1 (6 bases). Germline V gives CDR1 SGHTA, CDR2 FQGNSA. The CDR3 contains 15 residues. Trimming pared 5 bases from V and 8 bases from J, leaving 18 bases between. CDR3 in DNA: TGTGCCAGCAGCAACGCCGTAGGGGGGGGAGAAAAACTGTTTTTT. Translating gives CASSNAVGGGEKLFF.

The CDR3 nucleotides are TGTGCCAGCAGCCCCATCGGGGATAGCGGGAGGGTTAATGAGCAGTTCTTC. Translated: CASSPIGDSGRVNEQFF. The rearrangement uses TRBV5-5 and TRBJ2-1; TRBD2 aligns across 11 bases. Germline lookup yields CDR1 SGHKS and CDR2 YYEKEE (reference sequence). The CDR3 runs to 17 residues. Trimming at V came to 4 bases and at J to 7 bases, leaving 13 bases not matched to a gene.

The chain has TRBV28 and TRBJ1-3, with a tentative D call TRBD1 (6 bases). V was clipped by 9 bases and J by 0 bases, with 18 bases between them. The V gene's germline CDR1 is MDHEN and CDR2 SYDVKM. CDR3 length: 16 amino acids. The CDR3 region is CASTLTGHYSGNTIYF. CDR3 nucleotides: TGTGCCAGTACATTAACGGGACATTACTCTGGAAACACCATATATTTT.

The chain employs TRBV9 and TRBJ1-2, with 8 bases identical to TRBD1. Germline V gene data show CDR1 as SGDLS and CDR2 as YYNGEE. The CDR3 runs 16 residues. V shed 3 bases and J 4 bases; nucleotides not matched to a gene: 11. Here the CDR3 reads CASSATPGGAGYGYTF. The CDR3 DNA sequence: TGTGCCAGCAGCGCGACTCCAGGGGGCGCTGGCTATGGCTACACCTTC.

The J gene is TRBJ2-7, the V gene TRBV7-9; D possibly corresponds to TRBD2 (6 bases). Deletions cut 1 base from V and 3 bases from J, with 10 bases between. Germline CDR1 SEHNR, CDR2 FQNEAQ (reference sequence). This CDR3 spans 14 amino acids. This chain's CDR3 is CASSLVGGYYEQYF. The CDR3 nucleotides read TGTGCCAGCAGCTTAGTAGGAGGGTACTACGAGCAGTACTTC.

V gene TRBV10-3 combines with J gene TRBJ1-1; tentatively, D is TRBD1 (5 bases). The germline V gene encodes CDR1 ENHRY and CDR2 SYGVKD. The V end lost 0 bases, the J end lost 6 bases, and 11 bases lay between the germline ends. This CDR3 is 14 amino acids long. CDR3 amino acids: CAISESGGTAEAFF. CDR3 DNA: TGTGCCATCAGTGAGTCTGGGGGGACGGCTGAAGCTTTCTTT.

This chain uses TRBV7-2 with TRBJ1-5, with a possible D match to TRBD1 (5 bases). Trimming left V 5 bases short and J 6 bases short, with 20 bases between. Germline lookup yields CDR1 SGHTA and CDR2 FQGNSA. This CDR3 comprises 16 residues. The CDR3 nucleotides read TGTGCCAGCAGCCCCGTGGGGGGGATAGCAAGTCAGCCCCAGCATTTT. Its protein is CASSPVGGIASQPQHF.